This T cell receptor (beta chain) is from a study of shared clonotypes between healthy human individuals. Details on this clone: Antigen unknown.

The CDR3 runs to 14 residues. Looked up from germline, CDR1 is SGHAT and CDR2 is FQNNGV. Between the trimmed V and J ends, which lost 3 bases and 10 bases, there was a span of 18 bases. Deep level was the assay's run setting. Clones were read by immunoSEQ multiplex PCR, and TCRdb kept only the in-frame ones, dropping some. The data hold approximately 940,000 clones, with about 80% observed a single time. Regarding the study as a whole: A few donors showed sharing of around 5% of naive CD4 clonotypes.

The TCR sequence derives from a man aged 18 to 35 in good health. V is TRBV11-2 and J is TRBJ1-1; D may be TRBD1 (5 bases). The material sequenced was memory CD4+ T cells sorted from blood. Subset reported: CD45RA-negative fraction. This CDR3 reads CASSFGAQTAGAFF. The CDR3, as DNA: TGTGCCAGCAGCTTTGGGGCCCAGACAGCCGGAGCTTTCTTT.